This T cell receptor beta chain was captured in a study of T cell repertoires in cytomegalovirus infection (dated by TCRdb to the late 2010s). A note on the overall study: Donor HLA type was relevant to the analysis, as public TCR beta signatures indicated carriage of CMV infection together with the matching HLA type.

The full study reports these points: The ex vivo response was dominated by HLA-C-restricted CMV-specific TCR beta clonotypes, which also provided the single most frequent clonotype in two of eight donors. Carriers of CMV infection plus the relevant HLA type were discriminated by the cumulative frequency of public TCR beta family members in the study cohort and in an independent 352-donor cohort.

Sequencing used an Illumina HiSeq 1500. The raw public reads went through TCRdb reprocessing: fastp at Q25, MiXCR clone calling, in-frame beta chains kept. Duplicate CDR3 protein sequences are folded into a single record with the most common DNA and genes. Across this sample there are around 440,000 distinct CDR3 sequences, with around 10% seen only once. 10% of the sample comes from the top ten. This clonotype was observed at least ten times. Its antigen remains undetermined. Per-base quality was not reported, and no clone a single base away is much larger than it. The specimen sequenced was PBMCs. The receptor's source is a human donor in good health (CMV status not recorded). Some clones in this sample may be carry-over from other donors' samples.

The DNA reads TGTGCCAGCTCGATCGGGGATACGCAGTATTTT. It encodes CASSIGDTQYF. The V gene is TRBV19 and the J gene is TRBJ2-3; no D gene is confidently identified. The CDR3 measures 11 amino acids from cysteine to phenylalanine. CDR3 DNA is the only sequence kept; it has 33 bases, read in frame from the first base. Trimming costs V 9 bases and J 6 bases, and their ends lie 10 bases apart. The germline V gene (reference sequence) sets CDR1 to LNHDA and CDR2 to SQIVND. Here the CDR3 is joined to the reference TRBV19 and TRBJ2-3 genes, and the full variable domain is: DGGITQSPKYLFRKEGQNVTLSCEQNLNHDAMYWYRQDPGQGLRLIYYSQIVNDFQKGDIAEGYSVSREKKESFPLTVTSAQKNPTAFYLCASSIGDTQYFGPGTRLTVL.